The T cell receptor beta chain described here comes from a study of preoperative IRX-2 immunotherapy in early breast cancer. The germline gives CDR1 SGHRS, CDR2 YFSETQ. This CDR3 region has 15 residues. V shed 3 bases and J shed 7 bases, with 16 bases lying between them. Specified treatment: preoperative locoregional IRX-2 cytokine immunotherapy. This phase Ib study tested locoregional IRX-2 cytokine immunotherapy given before surgery. Some clones are missing from TCRdb's copy, which holds only in-frame ones; the method was immunoSEQ multiplex PCR. The sample holds 55,000 to 70,000 clones, approximately 94% seen once.

The clonotype was recovered from a human donor with breast cancer. The V gene is TRBV5-1, the J gene TRBJ1-4, with no clear D. This sample was gathered from a patient treated with IRX-2 immunotherapy. The CDR3 reads CASSSAGQLSEKLFF. CDR3 nucleotide sequence: TGCGCCAGCAGCTCCGCCGGGCAGCTTAGTGAAAAACTGTTTTTT.